This is a list of T cell receptor beta chains from one sample in a study of T cells after yellow fever vaccination. One entry per CDR3 protein, called by TCRdb with MiXCR from the 5' RACE reads. The data contain hundreds of thousands of distinct CDR3 sequences, around 9.3% of them seen just once; the ten biggest clones take up approximately 3.3%. This specimen was CD4+ T cells sorted from PBMCs, taken 5 days after the yellow fever booster vaccination. All receptors derive from a young man who received the YFV17D yellow fever vaccine. Both conserved end residues are part of each CDR3. The D gene is left open where the match is weak. Clone size is not always given. Where it is, it says once, few, many or a class for expanded clones.

many | TRBJ1-2 | . | TRBV14 | CASSPSVGWTPGYTF | TGTGCCAGCAGCCCTAGTGTCGGGTGGACCCCTGGCTACACCTTC
few | TRBJ1-2 | TRBD1 | TRBV10-3 | CAISPGQQYGYTF | TGTGCCATCAGCCCGGGACAGCAGTATGGCTACACCTTC
few | TRBJ1-2 | TRBD1 | TRBV14 | CASSPNRGNYGYTF | TGTGCCAGCAGCCCCAACAGGGGAAACTATGGCTACACCTTC
few | TRBJ1-6 | . | TRBV7-6 | CASSLESGVSPLHF | TGTGCCAGCAGCTTAGAATCGGGGGTGTCACCCCTCCACTTT
. | TRBJ2-1 | . | TRBV6-2/TRBV6-3 | CASGSGDEQFF | TGTGCCAGCGGGTCCGGCGATGAGCAGTTCTTC
few | TRBJ1-6 | . | TRBV6-2/TRBV6-3 | CASSYLAPGTSPLHF | TGTGCCAGCAGTTACTTGGCTCCGGGCACTTCACCCCTCCACTTT
few | TRBJ2-7 | . | TRBV28 | CASSLGWQGSYEQYF | TGTGCCAGCAGTTTGGGCTGGCAGGGCTCCTACGAGCAGTACTTC
few | TRBJ1-3 | . | TRBV9 | CASSVGGISGNTIYF | TGTGCCAGCAGCGTAGGTGGGATTTCTGGAAACACCATATATTTT
few | TRBJ2-4 | . | TRBV5-1 | CASSLIPGAKNIQYF | TGCGCCAGCAGCTTGATTCCAGGAGCCAAAAACATTCAGTACTTC
. | TRBJ2-1 | TRBD2 | TRBV12-3/TRBV12-4 | CASSPSGRDNEQFF | TGTGCCAGCAGCCCTAGCGGGAGAGACAATGAGCAGTTCTTC
few | TRBJ2-1 | TRBD2 | TRBV7-8 | CASSSRAGPSSYNEQFF | TGTGCCAGCAGCTCCCGAGCGGGGCCGAGCTCCTACAATGAGCAGTTCTTC
. | TRBJ1-2 | . | TRBV7-2 | CASSPSHYGYTF | TGTGCCAGCAGCCCCTCCCACTATGGCTACACCTTC
. | TRBJ2-5 | TRBD1 | TRBV28 | CASNPGGQGLVETQYF | TGTGCCAGCAATCCCGGAGGACAGGGGCTGGTGGAGACCCAGTACTTC
many | TRBJ2-6 | TRBD1 | TRBV5-1 | CASSLQTGAGANVLTF | TGCGCCAGCAGCCTACAAACAGGGGCTGGGGCCAACGTCCTGACTTTC
few | TRBJ1-2 | . | TRBV18 | CASSPRGAAGYTF | TGTGCCAGCTCACCACGAGGGGCGGCTGGCTACACCTTC
. | TRBJ1-2 | TRBD1 | TRBV5-4 | CASSSADRIYGYTF | TGTGCCAGCAGCTCGGCGGACAGGATTTATGGCTACACCTTC
many | TRBJ1-2 | . | TRBV20-1 | CSAPPGAGPYGYTF | TGCAGTGCTCCCCCAGGGGCCGGTCCATATGGCTACACCTTC
many | TRBJ1-2 | . | TRBV3-1 | CASSQGPDGGSGYTF | TGTGCCAGCAGCCAAGGCCCTGACGGAGGGTCTGGCTACACCTTC
. | TRBJ1-5 | . | TRBV30 | CAWSVRVRQPQHF | TGTGCCTGGAGTGTCAGGGTTCGTCAGCCCCAGCATTTT
. | TRBJ1-5 | . | TRBV7-6 | CASSPRGGANQPQHF | TGTGCCAGCAGCCCTCGGGGGGGTGCTAATCAGCCCCAGCATTTT
. | TRBJ2-1 | TRBD1 | TRBV7-2 | CASSSGQGAWNEQFF | TGTGCCAGCAGCTCGGGACAGGGGGCTTGGAATGAGCAGTTCTTC
few | TRBJ2-2 | . | TRBV6-1 | CASSEVRDVGELFF | TGTGCCAGCAGTGAAGTTAGGGACGTCGGGGAGCTGTTTTTT
. | TRBJ2-2 | . | TRBV5-1 | CASSLGHPNTGELFF | TGCGCCAGCAGCTTGGGTCACCCGAACACCGGGGAGCTGTTTTTT
few | TRBJ2-3 | TRBD1 | TRBV12-3/TRBV12-4 | CASSLGRQGLYTQYF | TGTGCCAGCAGTTTGGGCCGACAGGGGCTATATACGCAGTATTTT
many | TRBJ2-2 | TRBD2 | TRBV7-9 | CASSPPLAANTGELFF | TGTGCCAGCAGCCCACCCCTAGCGGCGAACACCGGGGAGCTGTTTTTT
many | TRBJ1-2 | TRBD1 | TRBV5-1 | CASSLAGGYGYTF | TGTGCCAGCAGCTTAGCAGGGGGCTATGGCTACACCTTC
. | TRBJ1-4 | . | TRBV6-6 | CASRMSRVFEKLFF | TGTGCCAGCAGAATGTCGAGGGTTTTCGAAAAACTGTTTTTT
. | TRBJ1-2 | TRBD1 | TRBV20-1 | CSATGTGYGYTF | TGCAGTGCCACCGGGACAGGCTATGGCTACACCTTC
. | TRBJ1-2 | . | TRBV5-1 | CASSFGTNPPGYTF | TGCGCCAGCAGCTTTGGGACTAACCCACCGGGCTACACCTTC
few | TRBJ2-5 | TRBD1 | TRBV10-3 | CAASRGNQETQYF | TGTGCCGCATCCAGGGGGAACCAAGAGACCCAGTACTTC
. | TRBJ1-4 | . | TRBV6-5 | CASSYSRAPTNEKLFF | TGTGCCAGCAGTTACTCGAGGGCTCCAACTAATGAAAAACTGTTTTTT
many | TRBJ2-3 | TRBD2 | TRBV7-2 | CASRWDAGLAGGSSTDTQYF | TGTGCCAGCAGGTGGGACGCCGGACTAGCGGGAGGGAGCAGCACAGATACGCAGTATTTT
. | TRBJ1-4 | . | TRBV10-3 | CAISELGGGGNEKLFF | TGTGCCATCTCAGAACTCGGTGGAGGTGGTAATGAAAAACTGTTTTTT
. | TRBJ2-3 | . | TRBV5-1 | CASRDIGGPGTQYF | TGCGCCAGCAGAGATATTGGGGGTCCAGGTACGCAGTATTTT
. | TRBJ2-3 | . | TRBV20-1 | CSAGGSEYHTDTQYF | TGCAGTGCTGGGGGGTCGGAATACCACACAGATACGCAGTATTTT
. | TRBJ1-3 | . | TRBV7-2 | CASSFLEGGGNTIYF | TGTGCCAGCAGCTTTCTCGAGGGGGGTGGAAACACCATATATTTT
few | TRBJ1-2 | TRBD1 | TRBV20-1 | CSAFGQGENYGYTF | TGCAGTGCTTTTGGGCAGGGGGAGAACTATGGCTACACCTTC
few | TRBJ2-1 | . | TRBV20-1 | CSARQAASYNEQFF | TGCAGTGCTAGACAGGCGGCCTCCTACAATGAGCAGTTCTTC
many | TRBJ1-4 | . | TRBV18 | CASSEVWNEKLFF | TGTGCCAGCTCAGAGGTGTGGAATGAAAAACTGTTTTTT
. | TRBJ1-2 | . | TRBV4-2 | CASSQDEIPHGYTF | TGTGCCAGCAGCCAAGATGAGATCCCCCATGGCTACACCTTC
few | TRBJ1-1 | . | TRBV5-1 | CASRRSRGTEAFF | TGCGCCAGCAGACGAAGCCGGGGGACTGAAGCTTTCTTT
few | TRBJ2-5 | . | TRBV19 | CASSIVREIGETQYF | TGTGCCAGTAGTATCGTGAGGGAAATCGGGGAGACCCAGTACTTC
. | TRBJ1-5 | TRBD1 | TRBV12-5 | CASGPGQASNQPQHF | TGTGCTAGTGGCCCTGGACAGGCTAGCAATCAGCCCCAGCATTTT
. | TRBJ2-7 | . | TRBV6-2/TRBV6-3 | CASRREALGEQYF | TGTGCCAGCAGGCGAGAGGCCCTGGGCGAGCAGTACTTC
. | TRBJ1-3 | . | TRBV6-5 | CASSGTGNTIYF | TGTGCCAGCAGTGGGACAGGAAACACCATATATTTT
. | TRBJ2-7 | . | TRBV2 | CASRGNGEQYF | TGTGCCAGCAGGGGCAACGGGGAGCAGTACTTC
few | TRBJ1-2 | . | TRBV20-1 | CSARDQGISNYGYTF | TGCAGTGCTAGAGACCAGGGGATTTCTAACTATGGCTACACCTTC
many | TRBJ2-2 | . | TRBV7-9 | CASSLTRYTGELFF | TGTGCCAGCAGCTTAACGAGATACACCGGGGAGCTGTTTTTT
. | TRBJ1-5 | . | TRBV7-8 | CASSRGRLNQPQHF | TGTGCCAGCAGCCGGGGACGGCTCAATCAGCCCCAGCATTTT
few | TRBJ1-3 | TRBD1 | TRBV7-9 | CASSRTGQTGNTIYF | TGTGCCAGCAGCCGGACAGGGCAGACTGGAAACACCATATATTTT